This section outlines one T cell receptor beta chain sequence together with its context. The antigen remains undetermined. The V gene end was trimmed by 6 bases and the J gene end by 6 bases; junction bases not matched to a gene: 4. The length of the CDR3 is 13 residues. The germline CDR1 and CDR2 sequences are SNHLY and FYNNEI. This record comes from a study of OX40 agonist ivuxolimab in advanced cancers. Study-wide results and caveats: Clonal expansion from baseline to week 6 occurred in both CD4+ and CD8+ T cells. Some nonresponders additionally presented with little normalized T-cell clonal expansion.

TCRdb's copy holds only in-frame clones and misses some; the assay was immunoSEQ multiplex PCR. Among approximately 100,000 clones listed, about 85% were seen once. This sample comprised CD4+ or CD8+ T cells sorted from blood, obtained in a trial of the OX40 agonist ivuxolimab. The source is an adult with an advanced solid tumor such as melanoma, head and neck, liver or kidney cancer. V is TRBV2 and J is TRBJ1-2; 10 bases are shared with TRBD1. CDR3 residues: CASRSGTGDGYTF. The CDR3 coding sequence is TGTGCCAGCAGGTCCGGGACAGGGGATGGCTACACCTTC.